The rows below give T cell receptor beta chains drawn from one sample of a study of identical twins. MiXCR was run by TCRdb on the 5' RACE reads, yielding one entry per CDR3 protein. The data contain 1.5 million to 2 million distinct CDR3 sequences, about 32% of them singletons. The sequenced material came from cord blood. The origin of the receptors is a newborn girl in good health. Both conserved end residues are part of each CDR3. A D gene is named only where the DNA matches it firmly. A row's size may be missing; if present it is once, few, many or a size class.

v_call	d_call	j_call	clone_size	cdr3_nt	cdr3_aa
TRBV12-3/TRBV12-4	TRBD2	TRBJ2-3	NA	TGTGCCAGCAGTTGGTTAGCGGGGGGGGATACGCAGTATTTT	CASSWLAGGDTQYF
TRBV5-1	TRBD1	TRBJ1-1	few	TGCGCCAGCAGCTCACAGGGGCCTGCCACTGAAGCTTTCTTT	CASSSQGPATEAFF
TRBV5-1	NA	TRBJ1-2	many	TGCGCCAGCAGCTTGGCTAGTACAAACTATGGCTACACCTTC	CASSLASTNYGYTF
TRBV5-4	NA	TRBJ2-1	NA	TGTGCCAGCAGAGACGACTCACGGTTGAGGTACAATGAGCAGTTCTTC	CASRDDSRLRYNEQFF
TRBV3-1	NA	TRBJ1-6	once	TGTGCCAGCAGCCAAGTAGAATCCCCCCACTTT	CASSQVESPHF
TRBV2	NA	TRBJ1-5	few	TGTGCCAGCAGTGAGGCTCCTCCGGGGCAGCCCCAGCATTTT	CASSEAPPGQPQHF
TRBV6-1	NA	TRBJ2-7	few	TGTGCCAGCAGTGAATATGCCTACGAGCAGTACTTC	CASSEYAYEQYF
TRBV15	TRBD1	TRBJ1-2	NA	TGTGCCACCAGCAGTGGGACAGGGAGCTATGGCTACACCTTC	CATSSGTGSYGYTF
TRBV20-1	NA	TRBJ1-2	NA	TGCAGTGCTTTAGCAGGGTACTATGGCTACACCTTC	CSALAGYYGYTF
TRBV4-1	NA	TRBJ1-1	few	TGCGCCAGCAGCCAAGATGCCCGGGACACTGAAGCTTTCTTT	CASSQDARDTEAFF
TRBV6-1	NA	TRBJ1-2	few	TGTGCCAGCAGCCGACAGGCCTCTTTTGCTAACTATGGCTACACCTTC	CASSRQASFANYGYTF
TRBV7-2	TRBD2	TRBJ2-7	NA	TGTGCCAGCAGCTTAGAGGGTAGCGGGGGGCTTTATCCCTACGAGCAGTACTTC	CASSLEGSGGLYPYEQYF
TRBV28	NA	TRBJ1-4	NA	TGTGCCAGCAGTCCTGACAGTTCCTATGAAAAACTGTTTTTT	CASSPDSSYEKLFF
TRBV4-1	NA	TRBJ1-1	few	TGCGCCAGCAGCCAATTACGGGGTGAAGCTTTCTTT	CASSQLRGEAFF
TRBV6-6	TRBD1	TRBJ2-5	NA	TGTGCCAGCAGCACCCCGACAGGGATGGAGACCCAGTACTTC	CASSTPTGMETQYF
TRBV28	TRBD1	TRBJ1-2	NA	TGTGCCAGCAGTTACGACAGGGAAGGCTCCTACACCTTC	CASSYDREGSYTF
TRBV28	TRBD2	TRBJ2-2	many	TGTGCCAGCAGTTTACTAGCGGGAGACACCGGGGAGCTGTTTTTT	CASSLLAGDTGELFF
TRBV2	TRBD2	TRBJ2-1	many	TGTGCCAGCAGCTTTAGCGGGGGGCCGTACAATGAGCAGTTCTTC	CASSFSGGPYNEQFF
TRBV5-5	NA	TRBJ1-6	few	TGTGCCAGCAGCTGGACAGTGGAGGATAATTCACCCCTCCACTTT	CASSWTVEDNSPLHF
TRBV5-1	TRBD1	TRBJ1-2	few	TGCGCCAGCAGCTTGGCATGGACGGGACAGGGGATCTATGGCTACACCTTC	CASSLAWTGQGIYGYTF
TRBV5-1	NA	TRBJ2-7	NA	TGCGCCAGCAGCTCTAACCCCCCCTACGAGCAGTACTTC	CASSSNPPYEQYF
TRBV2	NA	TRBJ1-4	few	TGTGCCAGCAGTGACCTTGAGGAGGGGGCAACTAATGAAAAACTGTTTTTT	CASSDLEEGATNEKLFF
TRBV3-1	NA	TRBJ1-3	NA	TGTGCCAGCAGCCAGAGGGACTCTGGAAACACCATATATTTT	CASSQRDSGNTIYF
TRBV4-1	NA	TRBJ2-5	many	TGCGCCAGCAGCCCGTCCCGGGGGGCCCAAGAGACCCAGTACTTC	CASSPSRGAQETQYF
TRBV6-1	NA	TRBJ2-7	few	TGTGCCAGCAGGGGGGCCTCCTCCCACGAGCAGTACTTC	CASRGASSHEQYF
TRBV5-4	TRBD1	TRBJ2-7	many	TGTGCCAGCAGCTTGCCTGGACAGGGGTACTACGAGCAGTACTTC	CASSLPGQGYYEQYF
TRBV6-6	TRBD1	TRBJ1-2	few	TGTGCCAGCAGTTACACTCGGGACAGGGAAAACTATGGCTACACCTTC	CASSYTRDRENYGYTF
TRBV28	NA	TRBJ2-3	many	TGTGCCAGCAGTTTATGGGGAGGAGGCACAGATACGCAGTATTTT	CASSLWGGGTDTQYF
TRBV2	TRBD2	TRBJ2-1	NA	TGTGCCAGCCGTTTCAGTGTAGCGGGGGGACATGAGCAGTTCTTC	CASRFSVAGGHEQFF
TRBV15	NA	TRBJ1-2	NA	TGTGCCACCAGCAGAGACCCGACCGGGAGCTATGGCTACACCTTC	CATSRDPTGSYGYTF
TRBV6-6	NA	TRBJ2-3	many	TGTGCCAGCAGCCCCGGGGGCATCACAGATACGCAGTATTTT	CASSPGGITDTQYF
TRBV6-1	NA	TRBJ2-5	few	TGTGCCAGCAAGGTTTCTAGTGCGGCGTACTTC	CASKVSSAAYF
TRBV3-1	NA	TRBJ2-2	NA	TGTGCCAGCAGCTTTGGACTGTACACCGGGGAGCTGTTTTTT	CASSFGLYTGELFF
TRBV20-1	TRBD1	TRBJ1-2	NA	TGCAGTGCTAGCGCAGGGACAGGGAAGCTGCTTGCCTATGACTACACCTTC	CSASAGTGKLLAYDYTF
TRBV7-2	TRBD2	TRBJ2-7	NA	TGTGCCAGCAGGTTTAGCGGGATGGGTTCCTACGAGCAGTACTTC	CASRFSGMGSYEQYF
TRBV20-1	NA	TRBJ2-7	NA	TGCAGTGCTAGACGACCAGCAGGGGAGTACGAGCAGTACTTC	CSARRPAGEYEQYF
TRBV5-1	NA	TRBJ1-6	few	TGCGCCAGCAGCTTGGCCCGGCTGAATTCACCCCTCCACTTT	CASSLARLNSPLHF
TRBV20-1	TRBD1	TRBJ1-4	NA	TGCAGTGCCCGGGACAGTACAAGGAGGACGGAAAAACTGTTTTTT	CSARDSTRRTEKLFF
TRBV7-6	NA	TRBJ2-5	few	TGTGCCAGCAGCGTTATCTGGGAGACCCAGTACTTC	CASSVIWETQYF
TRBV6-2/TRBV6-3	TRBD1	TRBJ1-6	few	TGTGCCAGCAGTTATCGGACAGGGGGTTCACCCCTCCACTTT	CASSYRTGGSPLHF
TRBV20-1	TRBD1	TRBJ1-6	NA	TGCAGTGCTAAGAACAGGGGGCAATCACCCCTCCACTTT	CSAKNRGQSPLHF
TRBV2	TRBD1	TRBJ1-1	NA	TGTGCCAGCAGCCCTCTCAGGACAGGGGCAAACACTGAAGCTTTCTTT	CASSPLRTGANTEAFF
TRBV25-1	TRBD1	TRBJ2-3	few	TGTGCCAGCAGTACATTACCGGGACAGGGGACAGATACGCAGTATTTT	CASSTLPGQGTDTQYF
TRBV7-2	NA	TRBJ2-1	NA	TGTGCCAGCAGCTACAACTCCTACAATGAGCAGTTCTTC	CASSYNSYNEQFF
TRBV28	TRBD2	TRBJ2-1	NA	TGTGCCAGCAGCGGACTAGCGGGAGGTATGAGCTCCTACAATGAGCAGTTCTTC	CASSGLAGGMSSYNEQFF
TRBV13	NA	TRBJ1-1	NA	TGTGCCAGCAGCTTATGGGGGCCCACCAACACTGAAGCTTTCTTT	CASSLWGPTNTEAFF